This T cell receptor (beta chain) was identified in a study of T cells in Graves' hyperthyroidism and ophthalmopathy. Amplified regions were TCR beta CDR3 sequences from RNA transcripts. The TCR CDR3 first-round RT-PCR relied on the HTBI primer set. Each CDR3 protein gets one entry after TCRdb re-called the multiplex PCR reads with MiXCR. Of some 560,000 distinct CDR3 sequences detected, approximately 15% appear once; the ten largest clones hold under 8%. CDR3 length equals 14 residues. Trimming took off 6 bases at V and 0 bases at J, with 11 bases between the two ends. Germline V gives CDR1 GTSNPN, CDR2 SVGIG (reference sequence). Note on this clonotype: Antigen: not known.

Study-wide points: Stable hyperthyroidism was told apart from ophthalmopathy by a model built on 13 V-J features. Most clonotypes expanded in the thyroid (above 0.001) were also present in blood.

Sequencing was performed on blood. This chain joins TRBV30 and TRBJ2-2; D not resolved. The sequence was collected from a woman aged 25 to 39 with Graves' hyperthyroidism. For the CDR3, the DNA is TGTGCCTGTATGTTGTTCGCGAACACCGGGGAGCTGTTTTTT. Protein: CACMLFANTGELFF.